This TCR beta chain was documented in a study of T cells in women clearing cervical HPV infection. About the study: Case blood was drawn when the lesion was first found; control blood after infection became undetectable.

About this clone: The read stops 3 residues short of the end of the CDR3; the missing end is completed from the germline J gene.

This CDR3 region has 12 residues. Germline V gene lookup returns CDR1 GTSNPN and CDR2 SVGIG (reference sequence). Here immunoSEQ multiplex PCR was the method, and the copy in TCRdb shows in-frame clones only, minus some. This table lists roughly 36,000 clones. The V call is TRBV30, the J call TRBJ1-2; D is unclear. The origin of this receptor is a woman aged 18-69 years with a cervical HPV16 infection that either progressed to CIN3+ or cleared (not recorded which). The sequenced material came from blood buffy coat. CDR3: CAWRDVHYDYTF. CDR3 DNA, as far as it was read: TGTGCCTGGAGAGACGTCCACTACGAC.